This TCR beta chain was captured by sequencing in a study of cytomegalovirus exposure and HLA in healthy donors. Broader study findings: Analysis performed later showed TCR beta chains linked to HLA being more clonally expanded than equally common others.

Use of 60 Vbeta and 13 Jbeta primers characterized the PCR. Profiled with immunoSEQ multiplex PCR; TCRdb holds only in-frame clones, not every one. Among tens of thousands of clones, more than 70% were seen once, and the ten largest hold around 25%. Trimming removed 0 bases at V and 0 bases at J, with 8 bases between. The CDR3 spans 15 residues. Germline loops: CDR1 MGHRA, CDR2 YSYEKL. Regarding this clone: What it binds is not known.

This TCR derives from a man in his fifties in good health and CMV-seropositive. The source material was PBMCs. This sequence joins TRBV4-1 and TRBJ1-1, with unresolved D. The CDR3 here is CASSQEYYMNTEAFF. Here the CDR3 DNA reads TGCGCCAGCAGCCAAGAGTACTACATGAACACTGAAGCTTTCTTT.